The clone carrying this T cell receptor (beta chain) was counted a few times. The data were taken from a study of beta chain features in type 1 diabetes. cDNA synthesis used the whole RNA isolate, giving expressed TCRB sequences. Measured with immunoSEQ multiplex PCR; TCRdb has only the in-frame clones, and not every one. The sample yields about 150,000 clones, roughly 10% seen once. CDR1 is MNHNY and CDR2 is SVGAGI in the germline V gene (reference sequence). The CDR3 totals 15 residues. The ends were cut back, 7 bases at V and 0 bases at J, with 14 bases in the middle. The clonotype was recovered from a young man in good health. The chain recombines TRBV6-6 with TRBJ2-3; the D gene is possibly TRBD2 (5 bases). The sequencing sample was made of central memory CD4+ T cells from blood. In nucleotides, the CDR3 is TGTGCCAGCACAACAACGGGAAGGAGCACAGATACGCAGTATTTT. As protein: CASTTTGRSTDTQYF.